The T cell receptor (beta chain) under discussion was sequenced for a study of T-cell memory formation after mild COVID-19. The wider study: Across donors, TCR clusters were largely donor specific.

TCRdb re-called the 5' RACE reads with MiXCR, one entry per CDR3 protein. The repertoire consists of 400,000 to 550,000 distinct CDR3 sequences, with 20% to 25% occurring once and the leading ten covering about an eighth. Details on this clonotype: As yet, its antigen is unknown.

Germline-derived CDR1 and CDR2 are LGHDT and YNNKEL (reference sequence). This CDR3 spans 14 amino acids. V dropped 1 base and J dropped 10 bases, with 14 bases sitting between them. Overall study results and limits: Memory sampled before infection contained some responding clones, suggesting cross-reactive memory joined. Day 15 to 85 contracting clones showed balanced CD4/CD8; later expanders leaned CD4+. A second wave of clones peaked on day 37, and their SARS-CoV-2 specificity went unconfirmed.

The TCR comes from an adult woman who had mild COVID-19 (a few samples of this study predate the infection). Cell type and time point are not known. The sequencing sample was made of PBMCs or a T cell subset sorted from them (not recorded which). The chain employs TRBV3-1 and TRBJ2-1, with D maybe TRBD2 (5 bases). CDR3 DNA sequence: TGTGCCAGCAGCCAAGTTCTTGGCGGGTGGGAGCAGTTCTTC. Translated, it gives CASSQVLGGWEQFF.